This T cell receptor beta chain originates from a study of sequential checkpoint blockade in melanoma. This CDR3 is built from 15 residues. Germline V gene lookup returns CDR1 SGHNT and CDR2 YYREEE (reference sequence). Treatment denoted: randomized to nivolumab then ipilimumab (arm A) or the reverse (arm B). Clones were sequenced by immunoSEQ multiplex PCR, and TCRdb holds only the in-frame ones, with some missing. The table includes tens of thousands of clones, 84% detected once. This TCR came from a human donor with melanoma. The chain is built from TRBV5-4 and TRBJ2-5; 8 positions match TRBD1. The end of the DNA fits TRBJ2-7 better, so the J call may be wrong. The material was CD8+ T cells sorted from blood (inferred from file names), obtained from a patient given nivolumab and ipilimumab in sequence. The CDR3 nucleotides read TGTGCCAGCAGCGTCCGGGACAGGCCAACCTACGAGCAGTACTTC. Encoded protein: CASSVRDRPTYEQYF.